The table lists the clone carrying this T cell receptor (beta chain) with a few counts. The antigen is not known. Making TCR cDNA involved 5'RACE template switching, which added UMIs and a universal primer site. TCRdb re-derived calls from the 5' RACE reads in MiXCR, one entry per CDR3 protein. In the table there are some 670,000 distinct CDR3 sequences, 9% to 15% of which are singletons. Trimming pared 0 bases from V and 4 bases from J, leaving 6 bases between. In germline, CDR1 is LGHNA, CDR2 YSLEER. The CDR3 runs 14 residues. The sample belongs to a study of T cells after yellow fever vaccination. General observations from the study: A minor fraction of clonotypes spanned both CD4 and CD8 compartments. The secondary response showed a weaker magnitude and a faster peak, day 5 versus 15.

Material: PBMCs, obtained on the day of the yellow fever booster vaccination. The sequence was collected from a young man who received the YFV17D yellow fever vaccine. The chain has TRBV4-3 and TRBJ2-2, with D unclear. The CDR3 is CASSQDLGTGELFF. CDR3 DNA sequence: TGCGCCAGCAGCCAAGATTTGGGCACCGGGGAGCTGTTTTTT.